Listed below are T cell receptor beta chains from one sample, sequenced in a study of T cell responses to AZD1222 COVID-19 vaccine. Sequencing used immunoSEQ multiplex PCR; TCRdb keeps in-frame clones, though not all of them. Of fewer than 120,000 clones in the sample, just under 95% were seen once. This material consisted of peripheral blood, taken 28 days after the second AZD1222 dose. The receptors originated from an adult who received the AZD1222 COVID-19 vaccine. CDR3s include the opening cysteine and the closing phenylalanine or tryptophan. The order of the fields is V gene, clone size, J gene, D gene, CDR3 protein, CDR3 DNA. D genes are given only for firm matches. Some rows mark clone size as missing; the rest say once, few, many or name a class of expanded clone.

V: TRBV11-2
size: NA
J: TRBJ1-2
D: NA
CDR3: CASSLEYGYTF
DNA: TGTGCCAGCAGCTTAGAGTACGGCTACACCTTC

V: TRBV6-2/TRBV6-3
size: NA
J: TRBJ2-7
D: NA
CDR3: CASSYTRDGGEQYF
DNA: TGTGCCAGCAGTTACACGAGGGACGGCGGCGAGCAGTACTTC

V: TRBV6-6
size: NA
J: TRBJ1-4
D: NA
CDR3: CASKRGTNEKLFF
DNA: TGTGCCAGCAAAAGGGGAACTAATGAAAAACTGTTTTTT

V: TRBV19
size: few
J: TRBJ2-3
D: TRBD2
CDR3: CASSISAGGGGDTQYF
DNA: TGTGCCAGTAGTATAAGCGCGGGAGGTGGTGGAGATACGCAGTATTTT

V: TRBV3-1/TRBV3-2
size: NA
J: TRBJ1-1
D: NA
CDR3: CASSHLGRSEAFF
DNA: TGTGCCAGCAGCCATTTGGGGAGGAGTGAAGCTTTCTTT

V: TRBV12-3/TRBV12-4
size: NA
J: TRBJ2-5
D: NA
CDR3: CASSFEDLETQYF
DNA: TGTGCCAGCAGTTTCGAGGACCTAGAGACCCAGTACTTC

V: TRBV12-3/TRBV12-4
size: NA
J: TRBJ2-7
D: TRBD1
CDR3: CASSPGQPIGQYF
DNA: TGTGCCAGCAGCCCGGGACAGCCGATCGGGCAGTACTTC

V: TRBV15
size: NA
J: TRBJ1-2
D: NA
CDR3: CATRGLANYGYTF
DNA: TGTGCCACCAGGGGGCTGGCTAACTATGGCTACACCTTC

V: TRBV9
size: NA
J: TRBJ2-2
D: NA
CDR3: CASSSQGTNTGELFF
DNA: TGTGCCAGCAGCTCACAGGGGACTAACACCGGGGAGCTGTTTTTT

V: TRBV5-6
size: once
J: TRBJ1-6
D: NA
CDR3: CASSFGWAVSYNSPLHF
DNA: TGTGCCAGCAGCTTTGGGTGGGCAGTGAGCTATAATTCACCCCTCCACTTT

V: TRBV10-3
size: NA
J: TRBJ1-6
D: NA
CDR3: CAISGSWAVRNSPLHF
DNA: TGTGCCATCAGTGGGAGTTGGGCAGTCAGGAATTCACCCCTCCACTTT

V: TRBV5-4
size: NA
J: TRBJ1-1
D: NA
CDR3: CASSLPPGGRTEAFF
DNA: TGTGCCAGCAGCTTGCCCCCGGGGGGTCGCACTGAAGCTTTCTTT

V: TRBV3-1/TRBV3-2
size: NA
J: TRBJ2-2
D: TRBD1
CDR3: CASSQSGTGGTGELFF
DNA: TGTGCCAGCAGCCAATCCGGGACAGGAGGCACCGGGGAGCTGTTTTTT

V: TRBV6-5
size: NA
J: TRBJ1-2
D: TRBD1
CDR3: CASSTGTDYGYTF
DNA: TGTGCCAGCAGCACCGGGACAGACTATGGCTACACCTTC

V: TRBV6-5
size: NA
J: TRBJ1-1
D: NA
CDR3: CASSYQGLNTEAFF
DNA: TGTGCCAGCAGTTACCAGGGATTGAACACTGAAGCTTTCTTT

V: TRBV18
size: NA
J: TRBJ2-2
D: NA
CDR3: CASSTPRGQDTGELFF
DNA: TGTGCCAGCTCGACCCCCCGGGGGCAGGACACCGGGGAGCTGTTTTTT

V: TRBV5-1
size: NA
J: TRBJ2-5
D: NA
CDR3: CASTDQLGSQETQYF
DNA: TGCGCCAGCACCGACCAGTTGGGGAGTCAAGAGACCCAGTACTTC

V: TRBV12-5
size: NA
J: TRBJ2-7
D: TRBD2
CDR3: CASGLVGTSGAPYEQYF
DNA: TGTGCTAGTGGTTTGGTAGGGACTAGCGGAGCTCCCTACGAGCAGTACTTC

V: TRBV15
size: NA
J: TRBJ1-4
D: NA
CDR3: CATSSTVPLNEKLFF
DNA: TGTGCCACCAGCAGTACTGTACCACTTAATGAAAAACTGTTTTTT

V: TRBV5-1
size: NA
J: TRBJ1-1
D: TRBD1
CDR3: CASSLQLTGGYTEAFF
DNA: TGCGCCAGCAGCTTGCAACTGACAGGGGGCTACACTGAAGCTTTCTTT

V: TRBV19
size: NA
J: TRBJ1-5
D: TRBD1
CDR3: CASTLRDSRTYSNQPQHF
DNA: TGTGCCAGTACGCTAAGGGACAGCAGGACGTATAGCAATCAGCCCCAGCATTTT

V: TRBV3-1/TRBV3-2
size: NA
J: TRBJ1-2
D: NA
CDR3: CASSRWVGYGYTF
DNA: TGTGCCAGCAGCAGGTGGGTCGGGTATGGCTACACCTTC

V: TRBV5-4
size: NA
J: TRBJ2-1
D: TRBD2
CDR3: CASSYGPSGYNEQFF
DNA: TGTGCCAGCAGCTACGGCCCTAGCGGTTACAATGAGCAGTTCTTC

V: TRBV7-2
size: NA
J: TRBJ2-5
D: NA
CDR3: CASSLQPLLGGEETQYF
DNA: TGTGCCAGCAGCTTACAGCCCCTCCTAGGGGGGGAAGAGACCCAGTACTTC

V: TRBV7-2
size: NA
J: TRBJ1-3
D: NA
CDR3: CASSPAGPGPSGNTIYF
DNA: TGTGCCAGCAGCCCGGCCGGCCCCGGGCCCTCTGGAAACACCATATATTTT

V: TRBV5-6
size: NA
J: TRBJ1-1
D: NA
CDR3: CASSWGPPSKNTEAFF
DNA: TGTGCCAGCAGCTGGGGACCGCCTTCGAAGAACACTGAAGCTTTCTTT

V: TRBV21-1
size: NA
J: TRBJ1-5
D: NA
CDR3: CASRGGFRDRPRNQPQHF
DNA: TGTGCCAGCAGAGGGGGTTTCCGGGACAGGCCCCGCAATCAGCCCCAGCATTTT

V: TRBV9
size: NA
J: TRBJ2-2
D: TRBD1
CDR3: CASSVVEGQGGTGELFF
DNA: TGTGCCAGCAGCGTAGTAGAGGGACAGGGGGGCACCGGGGAGCTGTTTTTT

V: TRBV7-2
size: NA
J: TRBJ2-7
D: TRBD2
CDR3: CASSLTSGGTYEQYF
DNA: TGTGCCAGCAGCTTAACTAGCGGGGGGACCTACGAGCAGTACTTC

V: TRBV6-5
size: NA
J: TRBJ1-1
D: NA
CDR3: CASSYSNGPRKAFF
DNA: TGTGCCAGCAGTTACTCGAATGGGCCCCGTAAAGCTTTCTTT

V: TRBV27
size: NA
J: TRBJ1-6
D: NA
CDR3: CASSPQMIYRDSPLHF
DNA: TGTGCCAGCAGCCCTCAAATGATCTATAGGGATTCACCCCTCCACTTT

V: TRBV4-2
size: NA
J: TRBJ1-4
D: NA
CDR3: CASSPTQAGRDEKLFF
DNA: TGTGCCAGCAGCCCCACCCAAGCAGGGAGGGATGAAAAACTGTTTTTT

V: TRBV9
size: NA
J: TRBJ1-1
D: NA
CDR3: CASSVSSGMNTEAFF
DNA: TGTGCCAGCAGCGTAAGCAGCGGAATGAACACTGAAGCTTTCTTT

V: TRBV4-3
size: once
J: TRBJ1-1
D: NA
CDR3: CASSQDGDTEAFF
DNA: TGCGCCAGCAGCCAAGATGGGGACACTGAAGCTTTCTTT

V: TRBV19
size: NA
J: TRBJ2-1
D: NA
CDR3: CASSIIWGATYNEQFF
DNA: TGTGCCAGTAGTATTATTTGGGGGGCCACCTACAATGAGCAGTTCTTC

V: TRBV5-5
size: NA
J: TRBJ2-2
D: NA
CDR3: CASSLDNGELFF
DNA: TGTGCCAGCAGCTTGGATAACGGGGAGCTGTTTTTT

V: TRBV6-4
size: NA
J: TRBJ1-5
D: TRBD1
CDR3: CASSEGTANQPQHF
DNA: TGTGCCAGCAGTGAGGGGACAGCAAATCAGCCCCAGCATTTT

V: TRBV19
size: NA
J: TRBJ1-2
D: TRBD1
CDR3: CATLRDRRPSNYGYTF
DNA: TGTGCCACCCTCAGGGACAGGCGACCCTCTAACTATGGCTACACCTTC

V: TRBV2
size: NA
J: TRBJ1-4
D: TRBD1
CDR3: CASSVQGWEKLFF
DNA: TGTGCCAGCAGTGTACAGGGGTGGGAAAAACTGTTTTTT

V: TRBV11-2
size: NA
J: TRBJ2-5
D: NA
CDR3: CASSLDRFGGQGSRETQYF
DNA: TGTGCCAGCAGCTTAGATAGGTTTGGGGGCCAGGGGAGTCGAGAGACCCAGTACTTC

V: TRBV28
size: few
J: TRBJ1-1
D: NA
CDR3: CASRVEDEAFF
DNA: TGTGCCAGCAGGGTGGAGGATGAAGCTTTCTTT

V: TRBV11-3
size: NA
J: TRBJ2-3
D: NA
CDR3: CASSLGNTDTQYF
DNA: TGTGCCAGCAGCTTAGGCAACACAGATACGCAGTATTTT

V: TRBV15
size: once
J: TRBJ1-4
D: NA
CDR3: CATSRGGGEEKLFF
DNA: TGTGCCACCAGCAGAGGAGGGGGTGAGGAAAAACTGTTTTTT

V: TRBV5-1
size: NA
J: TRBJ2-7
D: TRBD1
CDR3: CASSLGDRGSQYF
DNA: TGCGCCAGCAGCTTGGGAGACAGGGGCTCTCAGTACTTC

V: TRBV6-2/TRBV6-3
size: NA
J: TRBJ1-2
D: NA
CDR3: CASSFEVYYGYTF
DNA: TGTGCCAGCAGTTTTGAGGTTTACTATGGCTACACCTTC

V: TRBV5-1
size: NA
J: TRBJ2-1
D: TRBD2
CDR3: CASSSASGGDEQFF
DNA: TGCGCCAGCAGCTCCGCTAGCGGGGGGGATGAGCAGTTCTTC

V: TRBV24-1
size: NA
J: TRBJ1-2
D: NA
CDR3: CATSDLHMPGEGYTF
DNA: TGTGCCACCAGTGATTTGCATATGCCCGGGGAGGGCTACACCTTC

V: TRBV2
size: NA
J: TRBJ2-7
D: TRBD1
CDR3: CASSRDRGEQYF
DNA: TGTGCCAGCAGCAGAGACAGGGGCGAGCAGTACTTC

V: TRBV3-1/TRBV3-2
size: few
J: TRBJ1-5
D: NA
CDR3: CASKSSNGAQHF
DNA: TGTGCCAGCAAGTCGTCCAATGGGGCCCAGCATTTT

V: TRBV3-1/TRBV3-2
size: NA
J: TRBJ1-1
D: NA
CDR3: CASSQLGGGNTEAFF
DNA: TGTGCCAGCAGCCAACTAGGTGGAGGGAACACTGAAGCTTTCTTT

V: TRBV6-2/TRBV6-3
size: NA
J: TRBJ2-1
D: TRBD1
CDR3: CASSTTPDRGNEQFF
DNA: TGTGCCAGCAGCACCACACCGGACAGGGGCAATGAGCAGTTCTTC

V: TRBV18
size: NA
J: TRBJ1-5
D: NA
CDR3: CASSPTDNQPQHF
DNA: TGTGCCAGCTCACCTACGGACAATCAGCCCCAGCATTTT

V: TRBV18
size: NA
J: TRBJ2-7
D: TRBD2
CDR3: CASSQTTSGEQYF
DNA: TGTGCCAGCTCACAGACCACTAGCGGCGAGCAGTACTTC

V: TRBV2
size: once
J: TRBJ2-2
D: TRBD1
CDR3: CASRQGGTGELFF
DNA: TGTGCCAGCCGACAGGGTGGAACCGGGGAGCTGTTTTTT

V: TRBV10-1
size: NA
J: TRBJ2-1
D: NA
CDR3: CASSDFSSGRSWDEQFF
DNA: TGCGCCAGCAGTGACTTTTCGTCGGGCAGGTCTTGGGATGAGCAGTTCTTC